Listed here are 5 T cell receptor beta chains from one sample, sequenced in a study of identical twins. TCRdb analysed the 5' RACE reads with MiXCR anew, one entry per CDR3 protein. The sample records some 440,000 distinct CDR3 sequences, 24% being singletons. The data also belong to a second study, concerning T cells expressing NK-cell markers.

Source material: CD4+ T cells sorted from blood. These receptors all stem from a woman between 18 and 29 years old in good health.

DNA for the CDR3: TGCAGTGCTAGAGGGAGGAGGGGGAAGACCCAGTACTTC. The encoded protein is CSARGRRGKTQYF. V usage is TRBV20-1 and J usage is TRBJ2-5; D may correspond to TRBD1 or TRBD2 (6 bases each). The CDR3 has 13 amino acids. Trimming took 1 base from V and 6 from J, leaving 12 bases between them. The germline CDR1 and CDR2 sequences are DFQATT and SNEGSKA (reference sequence).

This clonotype was observed a few times. This chain uses TRBV20-1 with TRBJ2-1, with 7 bases matching TRBD2. The CDR3 runs 16 residues. The ends lost 5 bases at V and 5 bases at J; junction bases unmatched: 15. Germline V gene sequence: CDR1 DFQATT, CDR2 SNEGSKA (reference sequence). CDR3 sequence reads: CSARAGTRLANNEQFF. The CDR3 bases are TGCAGTGCTCGGGCTGGGACGAGACTAGCTAACAATGAGCAGTTCTTC.

The chain has TRBV7-9 and TRBJ2-2; tentatively, D is TRBD2 (6 bases). Trimming cost V 1 base and J 5 bases, with 11 bases left between them. This CDR3 is 15 amino acids long. Per the germline V gene, CDR1 is SEHNR and CDR2 is FQNEAQ (reference sequence). CDR3 DNA: TGTGCCAGCAGCTTAGTCGGGAGTGGGACCGGGGAGCTGTTTTTT. It specifies CASSLVGSGTGELFF.

V and J are TRBV7-2 and TRBJ2-7; TRBD2 matches at 8 bases. Germline-derived CDR1 and CDR2 are SGHTA and FQGNSA. The CDR3 has 15 amino acids. Germline trimming cut 2 bases from V and 2 bases from J; bases unmatched to any gene: 5. CDR3 sequence (DNA): TGTGCCAGCAGCTTACTCCTAGCGGGCCCCTACGAGCAGTACTTC. Translating it yields CASSLLLAGPYEQYF.

This clonotype was seen a handful of times. V gene TRBV9 combines with J gene TRBJ2-7; a weak D match, TRBD2 (6 bases). The germline CDR1 and CDR2 sequences are SGDLS and YYNGEE. V was cut by 2 bases and J by 3 bases, with 15 bases left in between. The CDR3 loop spans 15 amino acids. CDR3 in DNA: TGTGCCAGCAGCGTGGCTAGCGCGGAATACTACGAGCAGTACTTC. As protein: CASSVASAEYYEQYF. The variable domain in full, completed from reference TRBV9 and TRBJ2-7, reads DSGVTQTPKHLITATGQRVTLRCSPRSGDLSVYWYQQSLDQGLQFLIQYYNGEERAKGNILERFSAQQFPDLHSELNLSSLELGDSALYFCASSVASAEYYEQYFGPGTRLTVT.